Below are 3 T cell receptor beta chains sequenced from a single sample in a study of blood T cell repertoires in COVID-19. Some clones are missing from TCRdb's copy, which holds only in-frame ones; the method was immunoSEQ multiplex PCR. This table has about 270,000 clones, 82% appearing once. Sequencing was carried out using peripheral blood. These receptors were taken from a woman between 18 and 29 years old with acute or convalescent COVID-19.

V and J are TRBV5-4 and TRBJ2-1; 7 bases align to TRBD2. The CDR3 extends over 16 amino acids. Germline values: CDR1 SGHNT, CDR2 YYREEE (reference sequence). The J segment lost 7 bases and the V segment lost 3 bases, leaving 13 bases of the junction unmatched. This CDR3 reads CASSSAGGGPLNEQFF. In DNA, the CDR3 is TGTGCCAGCAGCTCTGCTGGGGGAGGGCCATTAAATGAGCAGTTCTTC.

This clone has only one observation. This rearrangement joins TRBV2 to TRBJ1-2; D might be TRBD1 (5 bases). This CDR3 has 15 amino acids. Germline-derived CDR1 and CDR2 are SNHLY and FYNNEI. The ends were cut back, 4 bases at V and 4 bases at J, with 16 bases in the middle. The CDR3 sequence: CASSGDRHHSYGYTF. Written as DNA, the CDR3 is TGTGCCAGCAGTGGCGACAGACACCACAGCTATGGCTACACCTTC.

The rearrangement joins TRBV5-6 to TRBJ2-3; TRBD2 aligns across 9 bases. The CDR3 loop spans 14 amino acids. The J segment lost 3 bases and the V segment lost 9 bases, leaving 8 bases of the junction unmatched. Germline V gene lookup returns CDR1 SGHDT and CDR2 YYEEEE. The CDR3, as DNA: TGTGCCACCAAAACTAGCGGGTCGACAGATACGCAGTATTTT. Residues: CATKTSGSTDTQYF.